These 16 T cell receptor beta chains originate from one sample sequenced in a study of shared clonotypes between healthy human individuals. The protocol was immunoSEQ multiplex PCR, while the TCRdb copy is restricted to in-frame clones and leaves out a portion. The sample includes 600,000 to 750,000 clones, about nine tenths seen only once; the top ten take about 33%. The source material was memory CD8+ T cells from PBMCs. Subset denoted: CD45RO+ cells pooled with CCR7-negative TemRA cells. These receptor sequences come from a man aged 18 to 30 in good health. Some clones in this sample may be carry-over from other donors' samples.

Note on this clone: A junction boundary mismatches the germline segment, possibly from a read error. The chain recombines TRBV6-5 with TRBJ2-2; either TRBD1 or TRBD2 may fit D (6 bases each). Germline V CDR1 and CDR2: MNHEY, SVGAGI. The CDR3 totals 16 residues. As DNA, the CDR3 is TGTGCCAGCACTTACGCCGGTAGGGGGGACACCGGGGAGCTGTTTTTT. Translation gives CASTYAGRGDTGELFF.

CDR3 coding DNA: TGTGCCAGCAGCGACTCAGGGGACGCTAACTATGGCTACACCTTC. Its protein product is CASSDSGDANYGYTF. J is TRBJ1-2 and V is TRBV27; the D gene is possibly TRBD1 (6 bases). The CDR3 is 15 amino acids. Per the germline V gene, CDR1 is MNHEY and CDR2 is SMNVEV (reference sequence). The V gene lost 6 bases and the J gene lost 0 bases, with 14 bases spanning the gap.

The chain links TRBV4-1 to TRBJ2-7; TRBD1 matches at 9 bases. The CDR3 covers 14 residues. V shed 5 bases and J 2 bases; nucleotides not matched to a gene: 4. The germline CDR1 and CDR2 sequences are MGHRA and YSYEKL. CDR3 nucleotide sequence: TGCGCCAGCAGCTCGGACAGGGGCACCTACGAGCAGTACTTC. Its translation is CASSSDRGTYEQYF.

CDR3 in amino acids: CASTPSLGERVDEQFF. The CDR3 coding sequence is TGTGCCAGCACCCCAAGTTTGGGGGAGAGGGTAGATGAGCAGTTCTTC. The gene calls are TRBV27 and TRBJ2-1; D possibly matches TRBD1 or TRBD2 (5 bases each). The CDR3 is 16 amino acids. The V gene's germline CDR1 is MNHEY and CDR2 SMNVEV (reference sequence). Between the trimmed V and J ends, which lost 7 bases and 8 bases, there was a span of 24 bases.

The CDR3 sequence: CASRELGSTEQYF. The CDR3, as DNA: TGTGCCAGCAGGGAACTTGGATCCACCGAGCAGTACTTC. This chain connects TRBV27 to TRBJ2-7; no definite D call. The CDR3 loop spans 13 amino acids. V lost 6 bases and J 6 bases, leaving 15 bases between the germline ends. Germline CDR1 is MNHEY and CDR2 is SMNVEV (reference sequence).

The chain combines TRBV27 with TRBJ2-7; possible D gene TRBD1, 6 bases. Trimming left V 5 bases short and J 3 bases short, with 23 bases between. The CDR3 has 17 amino acids. CDR1 and CDR2 (germline): MNHEY, SMNVEV (reference sequence). CDR3 DNA sequence: TGTGCCAGCAGTAAAACCACGACAGGCCATTTACACTACGAGCAGTACTTC. Protein: CASSKTTTGHLHYEQYF.

V usage is TRBV6-5 and J usage is TRBJ2-7; 7 nucleotides line up with TRBD2. The germline V gene has CDR1 MNHEY and CDR2 SVGAGI. CDR3 size: 14 residues. With 5 bases clipped from V and 2 bases from J, the junction kept 6 bases outside the gene matches. The CDR3 region is CASSRIAGTYEQYF. The CDR3 DNA is TGTGCCAGCAGTCGAATAGCGGGCACCTACGAGCAGTACTTC.

A remark on this clone: The same CDR3 also results from other DNA sequences found in this sample. The rearrangement joins TRBV28 to TRBJ2-7; no reliable D call. CDR1 MDHEN and CDR2 SYDVKM come from the germline V gene. Trimming left V 3 bases short and J 0 bases short, with 3 bases between. CDR3 length: 12 residues. CDR3: CASSLSSYEQYF. CDR3 sequence (DNA): TGTGCCAGCAGTTTGTCCTCCTACGAGCAGTACTTC.

V and J are TRBV7-6 and TRBJ2-7; D is unresolved. CDR1 is SGHVS and CDR2 is FNYEAQ in the germline V gene. Trimming cost V 3 bases and J 2 bases, with 5 bases left between them. CDR3 length equals 12 residues. The CDR3, as DNA: TGTGCCAGCAGCTTGGTTCCCTACGAGCAGTACTTC. It translates to CASSLVPYEQYF.

This chain joins TRBV4-1 and TRBJ1-1; 8 bases match TRBD1. CDR1 MGHRA and CDR2 YSYEKL come from the germline V gene. This CDR3 spans 14 amino acids. Trimming removed 5 bases from V and 2 bases from J; junction bases left unmatched: 4. The DNA of the CDR3 is TGCGCCAGCAGCTCCGACAGGGGAAACACTGAAGCTTTCTTT. Amino acids: CASSSDRGNTEAFF.

The gene calls are TRBV19 and TRBJ2-3; possible D gene TRBD1, 5 bases. This CDR3 is built from 14 residues. The V and J ends lost 2 bases and 6 bases respectively, with 12 bases between them. CDR1 and CDR2 from the germline V gene are LNHDA and SQIVND (reference sequence). CDR3 DNA sequence: TGTGCCAGTAGTATATACTGGGGCCGGGATACGCAGTATTTT. Its protein is CASSIYWGRDTQYF.

The chain carries TRBV19 and TRBJ1-2; no definite D call. This CDR3 spans 15 amino acids. The germline V gene has CDR1 LNHDA and CDR2 SQIVND (reference sequence). Trimming left V 6 bases short and J 3 bases short, with 17 bases between. For the CDR3, the DNA is TGTGCCAGTAGATCCGACACACAATTATACTATGGCTACACCTTC. This gives the protein CASRSDTQLYYGYTF.

The chain couples TRBV13 to TRBJ1-1; 9 nucleotides align to TRBD1. Germline V gene data show CDR1 as PRHDT and CDR2 as FYEKMQ (reference sequence). V lost 8 bases, J lost 8 bases, and 12 bases stayed unmatched. The CDR3 contains 14 residues. The CDR3 sequence is CASCYTGTGKEAFF. CDR3 in DNA: TGTGCCAGCTGTTACACCGGGACAGGGAAAGAAGCTTTCTTT.

V and J are TRBV27 and TRBJ2-1; 9 bases match TRBD2. This CDR3 spans 18 amino acids. Germline V gives CDR1 MNHEY, CDR2 SMNVEV (reference sequence). J lost 3 bases, V lost 1 base, and 10 bases had no gene match. The CDR3 loop is CASSLLASGNPDYNEQFF. As DNA, the CDR3 is TGTGCCAGCAGTTTATTGGCTAGCGGGAACCCCGACTACAATGAGCAGTTCTTC.

The chain recombines TRBV27 with TRBJ2-5; possible D gene TRBD1, 5 bases. This CDR3 contains 17 residues. The V gene lost 4 bases and the J gene lost 11 bases, with 29 bases spanning the gap. Germline V lookup: CDR1 MNHEY, CDR2 SMNVEV (reference sequence). The CDR3 DNA follows: TGTGCCAGCAGTTCCCCCAGTTGGGGCCCGGGCATTCAGGAGCAGTACTTC. Translation gives CASSSPSWGPGIQEQYF.

The chain joins TRBV27 to TRBJ1-5; no reliable D call. V was pared by 3 bases and J by 5 bases, with 11 bases between. CDR1 and CDR2 from the germline V gene are MNHEY and SMNVEV (reference sequence). CDR3 length equals 14 residues. CDR3 region: CASSLRPPDQPQHF. CDR3 bases: TGTGCCAGCAGTTTGCGCCCCCCTGATCAGCCCCAGCATTTT.